What follows describes a single T cell receptor beta chain. Its antigen is undetermined. TCRdb keeps only in-frame clones here, not all; method: immunoSEQ multiplex PCR. The repertoire holds about 2 million clones, with roughly 96% as singletons. The investigators split CD4+ cells into a CD45RA+ naive subset and a CD45RA-negative memory subset. This CDR3 has 15 amino acids. V dropped 4 bases and J dropped 9; count of bases not matched to a gene: 9. The germline CDR1 and CDR2 sequences are SNHLY and FYNNEI. This record comes from a study of shared clonotypes between healthy human individuals. General observations from the study: Researchers found naive subsets generally carried larger estimated richness than memory subsets. When compared with the clonotypes that were shared by all four sorted-subset donors, the non-shared clonotypes turned out to have lower generation probabilities. The study found 4.5% to 6% of naive CD4 clonotypes shared across a handful of donors.

This sequence joins TRBV2 and TRBJ2-1; 10 bases map to TRBD2. The receptor comes from a man between 18 and 29 years old in good health. The sample taken for sequencing was naive CD4+ T cells sorted from blood. Documented subset: CD45RA+ positively selected. The CDR3 DNA reads as TGTGCCAGCAGTGTTTCGAGCGGGAGGGCCACTGAGCAGTTCTTC. Translated, it gives CASSVSSGRATEQFF. The full variable domain, rest sourced from reference TRBV2 and TRBJ2-1, is EPEVTQTPSHQVTQMGQEVILRCVPISNHLYFYWYRQILGQKVEFLVSFYNNEISEKSEIFDDQFSVERPDGSNFTLKIRSTKLEDSAMYFCASSVSSGRATEQFFGPGTRLTVL.